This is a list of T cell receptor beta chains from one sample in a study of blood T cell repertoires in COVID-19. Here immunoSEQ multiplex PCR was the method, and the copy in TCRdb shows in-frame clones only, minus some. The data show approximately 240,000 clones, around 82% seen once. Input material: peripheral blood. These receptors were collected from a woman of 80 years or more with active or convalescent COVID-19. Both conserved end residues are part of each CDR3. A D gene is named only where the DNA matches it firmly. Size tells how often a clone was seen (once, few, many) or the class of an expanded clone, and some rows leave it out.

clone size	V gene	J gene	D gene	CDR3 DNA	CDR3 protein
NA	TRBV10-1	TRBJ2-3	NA	TGCGCCAGCAGCCTCAGCGGGAGCACAGATACGCAGTATTTT	CASSLSGSTDTQYF
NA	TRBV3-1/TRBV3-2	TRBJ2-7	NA	TGTGCCAGCAGCCAAGTCAGGGGTCTCTACGAGCAGTACTTC	CASSQVRGLYEQYF
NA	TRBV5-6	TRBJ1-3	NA	TGTGCCAGCAGCTCCTCAGGGCGGGGAAACACCATATATTTT	CASSSSGRGNTIYF
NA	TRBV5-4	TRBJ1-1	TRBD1	TGTGCCAGCAGCACGGACAGGGTGGCTTTCTTT	CASSTDRVAFF
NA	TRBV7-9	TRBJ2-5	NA	TGTGCCAGCAGCTCCCGGGGGAAAGAAGAGACCCAGTACTTC	CASSSRGKEETQYF
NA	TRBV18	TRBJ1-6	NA	TGTGCCAGCTCACCGGCCCCCCAACAAGGGGCCCTCCACTTT	CASSPAPQQGALHF
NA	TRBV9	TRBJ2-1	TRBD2	TGTGCCAGCAGCATTAGCGGGAGTTTCTGGGATGAGCAGTTCTTC	CASSISGSFWDEQFF
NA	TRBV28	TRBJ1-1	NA	TGTGCCAGCAGCCACCGCGGGGTCGGCACTGAAGCTTTCTTT	CASSHRGVGTEAFF
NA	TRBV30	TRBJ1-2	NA	TGTGCCTGGAGTCCCCTATATGGCTACACCTTC	CAWSPLYGYTF
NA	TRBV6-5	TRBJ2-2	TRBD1	TGTGCCAGTTCCCGGGACAGGGTAGCCGGGGAGCTGTTTTTT	CASSRDRVAGELFF
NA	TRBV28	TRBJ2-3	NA	TGTGCCAGCACCACATCGGGGGGCCGGACAGATACGCAGTATTTT	CASTTSGGRTDTQYF
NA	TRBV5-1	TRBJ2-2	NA	TGCGCCAGCAGCTTTGGAGGCACCGGGGAGCTGTTTTTT	CASSFGGTGELFF
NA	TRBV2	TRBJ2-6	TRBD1	TGTGCCAGCGGAAACAGGGGATCTGGGGCCAACGTCCTGACTTTC	CASGNRGSGANVLTF
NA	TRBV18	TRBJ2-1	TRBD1	TGTGCCAGCTCACCTCCGGGACAGTACTACAATGAGCAGTTCTTC	CASSPPGQYYNEQFF
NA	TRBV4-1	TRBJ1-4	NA	TGCGCCAGCAGCCAAGGGCAAGTTTTTTGGGAAAAACTGTTTTTT	CASSQGQVFWEKLFF
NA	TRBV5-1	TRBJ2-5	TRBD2	TGCGCCAGCAGATCGACTAGCCTCCAAGAGACCCAGTACTTC	CASRSTSLQETQYF
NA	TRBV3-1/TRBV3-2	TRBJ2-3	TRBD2	TGTGCCAGCAGCCCGGCAGCGGGAGGGATCACAGATACGCAGTATTTT	CASSPAAGGITDTQYF
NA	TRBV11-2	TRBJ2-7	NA	TGTGCCAGCAGCTCGCGAGGACAGTTTTCCTCCTACGAGCAGTACTTC	CASSSRGQFSSYEQYF
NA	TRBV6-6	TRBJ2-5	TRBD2	TGTGCCAGCGGTCTTTTTAGGAGCGGGGGGTACCAAGAGACCCAGTACTTC	CASGLFRSGGYQETQYF
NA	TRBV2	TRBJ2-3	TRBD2	TGTGCCAGCGGGGATGGACTAGCGGGAGGAGATACGCAGTATTTT	CASGDGLAGGDTQYF
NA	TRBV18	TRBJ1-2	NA	TGTGCCAGCTCCCCAGGCGGGAGGGGGAGAGAGAACTATGGCTACACCTTC	CASSPGGRGRENYGYTF
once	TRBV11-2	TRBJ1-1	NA	TGTGCCAGCAGCTTACTTTCTAGGGGGGGCATCACTGAAGCTTTCTTT	CASSLLSRGGITEAFF
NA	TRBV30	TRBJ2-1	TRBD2	TGTGCCTGGAGTGGTACCGGGACTAGCGGGATTAAAGAGCAGTTCTTC	CAWSGTGTSGIKEQFF
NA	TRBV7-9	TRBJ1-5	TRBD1	TGTGCCAGCGGACAGGGCGTCGATCAGCCCCAGCATTTT	CASGQGVDQPQHF
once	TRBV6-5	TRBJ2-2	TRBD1	TGTGCCAGCAACCGGGACAGGGGGAGGAACGGGGAGCTGTTTTTT	CASNRDRGRNGELFF
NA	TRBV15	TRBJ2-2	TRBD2	TGTGCCACCAGCAGAGGTCCCGGACTAGCGGGAGCGATCACCGGGGAGCTGTTTTTT	CATSRGPGLAGAITGELFF
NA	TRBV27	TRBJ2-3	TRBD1	TGTGCCACCCAACAGGGGGCGCTCACAGATACGCAGTATTTT	CATQQGALTDTQYF
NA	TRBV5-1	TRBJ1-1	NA	TGCGCCAGCAGCTTTGCCGACAGGACCACTGAAGCTTTCTTT	CASSFADRTTEAFF
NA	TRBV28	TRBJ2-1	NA	TGTGCCAGCAGTTTTCCGGGATCCCCGTCGTATGAGCAGTTCTTC	CASSFPGSPSYEQFF
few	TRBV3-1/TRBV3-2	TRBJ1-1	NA	TGTGCCAGCAGCCAAGAAGTGGGCTATCGAACTGAAGCTTTCTTT	CASSQEVGYRTEAFF
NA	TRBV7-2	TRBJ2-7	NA	TGTGCCAGCAGCTTAGCGCCCGGGGGTCAGGGCGAGCAGTACTTC	CASSLAPGGQGEQYF
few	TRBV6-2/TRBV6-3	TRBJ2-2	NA	TGTGCCAGCAGTCCCAGTCCGAACACCGGGGAGCTGTTTTTT	CASSPSPNTGELFF
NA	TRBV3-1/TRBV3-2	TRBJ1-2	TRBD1	TGTGCCAGCAGTCTGGGGACAGGGAGGTACTATGGCTACACCTTC	CASSLGTGRYYGYTF
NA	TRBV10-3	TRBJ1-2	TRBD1	TGTGCCATCAGCGGACTGGACAGGGTAGGAAATGGCTACACCTTC	CAISGLDRVGNGYTF
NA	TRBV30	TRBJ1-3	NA	TGTGCCTGGAGTGTAAGGGGAGGTGGAAACACCATATATTTT	CAWSVRGGGNTIYF
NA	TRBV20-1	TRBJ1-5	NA	TGCAGTGCTAGTTCTGGAGTTGGTCAGCCCCAGCATTTT	CSASSGVGQPQHF
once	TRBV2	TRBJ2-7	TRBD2	TGTGCCAACCCGGGGGGTTCCTACGAGCAGTACTTC	CANPGGSYEQYF
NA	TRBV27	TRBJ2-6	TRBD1	TGTGCCAGCAGTGGCAGACAGGGCCACGCTGGGGCCAACGTCCTGACTTTC	CASSGRQGHAGANVLTF
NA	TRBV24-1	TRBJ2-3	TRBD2	TGTGCCACCAGTGATAGCCTAGCGGGTTCCACAGATACGCAGTATTTT	CATSDSLAGSTDTQYF
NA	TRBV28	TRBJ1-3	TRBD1	TGTGCCAGCAGACCGGGACAGAGTGGAAACACCATATATTTT	CASRPGQSGNTIYF
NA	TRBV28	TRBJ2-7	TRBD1	TGTGCCAGCAGTTTTGGGGACAGGGGCACCTACGAGCAGTACTTC	CASSFGDRGTYEQYF
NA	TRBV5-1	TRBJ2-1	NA	TGCGCCAGCAGCTCCCAGACACTTAACAATGAGCAGTTCTTC	CASSSQTLNNEQFF
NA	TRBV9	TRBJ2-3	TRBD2	TGTGCCAGCAGCGTAGCGGCTAGCGGGATAGTGACAGATACGCAGTATTTT	CASSVAASGIVTDTQYF
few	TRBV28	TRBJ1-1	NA	TGTGCCAGCAGTTCCCGGACTCACTGGAACACTGAAGCTTTCTTT	CASSSRTHWNTEAFF
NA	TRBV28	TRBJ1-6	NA	TGTGCCAGCAGTCTCTACAGGGCCCCCTATAATTCACCCCTCCACTTT	CASSLYRAPYNSPLHF
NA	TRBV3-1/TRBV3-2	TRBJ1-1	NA	TGTGCCAGCAGCCAAGTGGCCATGGGCTTCGCTTTCTTT	CASSQVAMGFAFF
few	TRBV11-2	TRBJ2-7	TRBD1	TGTGCCAGCAGCTTAGACGGGACAGGGCTTTGGGAGCAGTACTTC	CASSLDGTGLWEQYF
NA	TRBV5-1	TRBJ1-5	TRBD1	TGCGCCAGCAGCTTGGTGACAGGGGGCGGTCAGCCCCAGCATTTT	CASSLVTGGGQPQHF
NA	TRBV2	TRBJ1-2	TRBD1	TGTGCCAGCAGACTCACAGGGGACTATGGCTACACCTTC	CASRLTGDYGYTF